These T cell receptor beta chains were read from a single sample in a study of response to subunit inactivated influenza vaccine. TCRdb ran MiXCR on the RT-PCR reads and lists one entry per CDR3 protein. Of hundreds of thousands of distinct CDR3 sequences listed, approximately 12% are singletons. The source material was non-naive T cells sorted from PBMCs, sampled 14 days before vaccination. The origin of the receptors is a man aged 50 to 60 who received an inactivated influenza vaccine. Each CDR3 is given with its conserved first and last residue. Each record gives: J gene, V gene, clone size, D gene, CDR3 DNA, CDR3 protein. D genes are given only for firm matches. Rows give clone size only sometimes, using once, few, many, or a class for an expanded clone.

TRBJ2-1 | TRBV28 | few | . | TGTGCCAGCAGTTTAGGGGCGCAGTCCTACAATGAGCAGTTCTTC | CASSLGAQSYNEQFF
TRBJ2-7 | TRBV7-2 | . | TRBD2 | TGTGCCAGCAGCTCCCAAGGGAGGGGCTCGGGCGAGCAGTACTTC | CASSSQGRGSGEQYF
TRBJ2-1 | TRBV30 | . | . | TGTGCCTGGAGTGGAGGGAGGAACAATGAGCAGTTCTTC | CAWSGGRNNEQFF
TRBJ2-3 | TRBV7-2 | . | . | TGTGCCAGCAGCTTATTGTGGCTGGATACGCAGTATTTT | CASSLLWLDTQYF
TRBJ2-7 | TRBV12-3/TRBV12-4 | . | . | TGTGCCAGCAGTTTGAGACTCGGGGGGCCACAGTACTTC | CASSLRLGGPQYF
TRBJ1-5 | TRBV24-1 | many | . | TGTGCCACCAGTGATAAGGGGTCCCACGGATATCAGCCCCAGCATTTT | CATSDKGSHGYQPQHF
TRBJ1-4 | TRBV28 | many | . | TGTGCCAGCAGCCTGGGGGGACAACGTAATGAAAAACTGTTTTTT | CASSLGGQRNEKLFF
TRBJ2-1 | TRBV6-2/TRBV6-3 | . | . | TGTGCCAGCAGTTACCGTGGGAGACCCTACAATGAGCAGTTCTTC | CASSYRGRPYNEQFF
TRBJ1-6 | TRBV12-3/TRBV12-4 | many | TRBD1 | TGTGCCAGCGGGACAGGACACAATTCACCCCTCCACTTT | CASGTGHNSPLHF
TRBJ2-1 | TRBV20-1 | . | . | TGCAGTGCTAGCCAGAAAGACCCCACCTACAATGAGCAGTTCTTC | CSASQKDPTYNEQFF
TRBJ2-5 | TRBV5-6 | . | . | TGTGCCAGCAGCTTAGTCGGGGGCCAAGAGACCCAGTACTTC | CASSLVGGQETQYF
TRBJ2-7 | TRBV4-3 | few | . | TGCGCCAGCAGCCAAGTAGCGGGCAGGGGGGGGTACTACGAGCAGTACTTC | CASSQVAGRGGYYEQYF
TRBJ2-7 | TRBV20-1 | few | TRBD2 | TGCAGTGCTGCCCGCCTAGCGGGGTCCTACGAGCAGTACTTC | CSAARLAGSYEQYF
TRBJ1-3 | TRBV12-3/TRBV12-4 | few | TRBD1 | TGTGCCAGCAGTTTGAAAGGGACAGGGGGCGCCGGAAACACCATATATTTT | CASSLKGTGGAGNTIYF
TRBJ2-5 | TRBV29-1 | . | . | TGCAGCGTTGAAGTCCCTCAGACCCAAGAGACCCAGTACTTC | CSVEVPQTQETQYF
TRBJ1-2 | TRBV10-3 | few | . | TGTGCCATCAGTGAGGTGGAAACCTTTGGCTATGGCTACACCTTC | CAISEVETFGYGYTF
TRBJ2-1 | TRBV29-1 | few | . | TGCAGCGCCAAGAAGTACAATGAGCAGTTCTTC | CSAKKYNEQFF
TRBJ2-3 | TRBV6-5 | . | . | TGTGCCAGCAGATTAACAGGGGGGGCAGATACGCAGTATTTT | CASRLTGGADTQYF
TRBJ2-3 | TRBV24-1 | few | . | TGTGCCACCAGTGACGCCGGGACAAGCACAGATACGCAGTATTTT | CATSDAGTSTDTQYF
TRBJ2-2 | TRBV20-1 | few | . | TGCAGTGCTCAATCCTCGCTCGGGGAGCTGTTTTTT | CSAQSSLGELFF
TRBJ1-5 | TRBV20-1 | . | . | TGCAGTGCTAAAATGACAGTTAGCAATCAGCCCCAGCATTTT | CSAKMTVSNQPQHF
TRBJ1-1 | TRBV5-1 | many | . | TGCGCCAGCGTTTCCAGGGCAAACCCCACTGAAGCTTTCTTT | CASVSRANPTEAFF
TRBJ1-2 | TRBV4-2 | . | . | TGTGCCAGCAGCCAAGCTCAGGCAAACTATGGCTACACCTTC | CASSQAQANYGYTF
TRBJ2-2 | TRBV5-1 | many | . | TGCGCCAGCAGCGACGGGGGTACAGGGTACACCGGGGAGCTGTTTTTT | CASSDGGTGYTGELFF
TRBJ1-4 | TRBV4-1 | . | . | TGCGCCAGCAGCAAAAACGATCGAATCGAAAAACTGTTTTTT | CASSKNDRIEKLFF
TRBJ2-2 | TRBV6-6 | many | . | TGTGCCAGCGCGCGGGGCACCGGGGAGCTGTTTTTT | CASARGTGELFF
TRBJ2-6 | TRBV5-1 | . | . | TGCGCCAGCAGCCGTTCCTGGGACCTTCCTGGGGCCAACGTCCTGACTTTC | CASSRSWDLPGANVLTF
TRBJ2-7 | TRBV5-1 | . | TRBD1 | TGCGCCAGCAGTTCGGCGGGACAGGGGACATACGAGCAGTACTTC | CASSSAGQGTYEQYF
TRBJ2-2 | TRBV20-1 | . | TRBD1 | TGCAGTGCCGTGGACAGGGGAGGCACCGGGGAGCTGTTTTTT | CSAVDRGGTGELFF
TRBJ2-5 | TRBV11-2 | . | TRBD1 | TGTGCCAGCAGCAAGGGACAGGCGGAGACCCAGTACTTC | CASSKGQAETQYF
TRBJ1-1 | TRBV20-1 | . | . | TGCAGCCTAGAGAGACCCACGGGGGGGCCGAACACTGAAGCTTTCTTT | CSLERPTGGPNTEAFF
TRBJ1-1 | TRBV6-5 | few | . | TGTGCCAGCAGTTACCGGTTTGGCGCTGAAGCTTTCTTT | CASSYRFGAEAFF
TRBJ2-7 | TRBV7-2 | few | . | TGTGCCAGCAGCTCCACATTTTCCGCGGGTCGCTACGAGCAGTACTTC | CASSSTFSAGRYEQYF
TRBJ1-1 | TRBV5-5 | . | . | TGTGCCAGCAGCTTGGAGGCGGTCAGGACGACTGAAGCTTTCTTT | CASSLEAVRTTEAFF
TRBJ2-1 | TRBV18 | few | . | TGTGCCAGCTCACCACCGATGGCAGGGGGGGATGAGCAGTTCTTC | CASSPPMAGGDEQFF
TRBJ2-1 | TRBV9 | . | TRBD2 | TGTGCCAGCAGCGCGCGGGGGGCTAGCGCGAACCTGGGTAATGAGCAGTTCTTC | CASSARGASANLGNEQFF
TRBJ2-1 | TRBV6-1 | . | . | TGTGCCAGCAGTGCTAAAGTAATGGGGGGTGAGCAGTTCTTC | CASSAKVMGGEQFF
TRBJ2-5 | TRBV28 | many | TRBD1 | TGTGCCAGCAGCACAGGGGGCTGGGAGACCCAGTACTTC | CASSTGGWETQYF
TRBJ1-4 | TRBV5-1 | . | . | TGCGCCAGCAGCTTGGCTGCCGGTGCAACTAATGAAAAACTGTTTTTT | CASSLAAGATNEKLFF
TRBJ2-1 | TRBV20-1 | . | . | TGCAGTGCTAGAGTAGGGGGTAACTACAATGAGCAGTTCTTC | CSARVGGNYNEQFF
TRBJ1-1 | TRBV12-3/TRBV12-4 | few | . | TGTGCCAGCAGTTTTTCTTCTTCGAACACTGAAGCTTTCTTT | CASSFSSSNTEAFF
TRBJ1-2 | TRBV12-3/TRBV12-4 | . | . | TGTGCCAGCAGCCTCCCGGGCTATGGCTACACCTTC | CASSLPGYGYTF
TRBJ2-4 | TRBV20-1 | . | . | TGCAGTGCAAATCTGCTGAGCTCGGGGAACATTCAGTACTTC | CSANLLSSGNIQYF
TRBJ2-7 | TRBV5-5 | many | . | TGTGCCAGCAGCTTGGACGGGCAGGGATTTACCTACGAGCAGTACTTC | CASSLDGQGFTYEQYF
TRBJ2-7 | TRBV18 | . | . | TGTGCCAGCTCACCAAAAGGGGACGAGCAGTACTTC | CASSPKGDEQYF
TRBJ2-7 | TRBV7-2 | . | . | TGTGCCAGCAGCCGGATGGGACTGAACTACGAGCAGTACTTC | CASSRMGLNYEQYF
TRBJ2-7 | TRBV5-1 | many | . | TGCGCCAGCAGCTTGAGGGGAGGCGGGGATGAGCAGTACTTC | CASSLRGGGDEQYF
TRBJ2-7 | TRBV18 | . | . | TGTGCCAGCTCACCGGACATCTCCTACGAGCAGTACTTC | CASSPDISYEQYF
TRBJ2-1 | TRBV7-8 | . | TRBD2 | TGTGCCAGCAGCCAAAGGACTAGCGGGGTTAAGCAGTTCTTC | CASSQRTSGVKQFF
TRBJ2-5 | TRBV7-9 | many | TRBD2 | TGTGCCAGCAGCGCCCCTCCGCGGGAGCTGAGAGAGACCCAGTACTTC | CASSAPPRELRETQYF
TRBJ1-5 | TRBV12-3/TRBV12-4 | many | . | TGTGCCAGCAGCCGAACGGGAAGAGTCCAGCCCCAGCATTTT | CASSRTGRVQPQHF
TRBJ1-2 | TRBV7-8 | . | . | TGTGCCAGCAGCTTAGACGGACTATGGACCTTC | CASSLDGLWTF
TRBJ2-3 | TRBV11-1 | few | . | TGTGCCAGCAGCCCTCTCGGGGGTTTAAGCACAGATACGCAGTATTTT | CASSPLGGLSTDTQYF
TRBJ1-5 | TRBV20-1 | . | . | TGCAGTGTAAAATTACAGGGACTCGGGAATCAGCCCCAGCATTTT | CSVKLQGLGNQPQHF
TRBJ2-1 | TRBV29-1 | many | . | TGCAGCGGAGACAGCTCCTACAATGAGCAGTTCTTC | CSGDSSYNEQFF